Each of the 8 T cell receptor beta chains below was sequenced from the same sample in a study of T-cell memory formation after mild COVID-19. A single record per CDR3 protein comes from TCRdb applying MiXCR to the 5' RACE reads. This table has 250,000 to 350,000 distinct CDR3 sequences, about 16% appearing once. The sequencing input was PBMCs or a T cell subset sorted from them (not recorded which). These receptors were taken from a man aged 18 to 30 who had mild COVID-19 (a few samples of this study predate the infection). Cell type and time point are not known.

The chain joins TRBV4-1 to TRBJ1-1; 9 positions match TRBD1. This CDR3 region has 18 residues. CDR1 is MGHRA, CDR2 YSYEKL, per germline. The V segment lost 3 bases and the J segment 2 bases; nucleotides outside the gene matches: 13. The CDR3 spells CASSHPRRTGAGNTEAFF. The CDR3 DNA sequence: TGCGCCAGCAGCCACCCCCGCCGGACAGGGGCGGGAAACACTGAAGCTTTCTTT.

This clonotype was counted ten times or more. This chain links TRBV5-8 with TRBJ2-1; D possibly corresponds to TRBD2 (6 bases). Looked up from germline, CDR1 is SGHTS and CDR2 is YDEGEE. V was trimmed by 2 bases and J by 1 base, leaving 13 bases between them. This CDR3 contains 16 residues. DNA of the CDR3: TGTGCCAGCAGCTTTTTCCGGGGGAATTCCTACAATGAGCAGTTCTTC. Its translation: CASSFFRGNSYNEQFF. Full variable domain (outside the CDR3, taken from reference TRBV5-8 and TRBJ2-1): EAGVTQSPTHLIKTRGQQATLRCSPISGHTSVYWYQQALGLGLQFLLWYDEGEERNRGNFPPRFSGRQFPNYSSELNVNALELEDSALYLCASSFFRGNSYNEQFFGPGTRLTVL.

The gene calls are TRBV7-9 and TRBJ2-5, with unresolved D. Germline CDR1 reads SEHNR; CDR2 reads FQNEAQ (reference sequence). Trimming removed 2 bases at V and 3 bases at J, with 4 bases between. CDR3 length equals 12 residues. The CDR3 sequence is CASSLREETQYF. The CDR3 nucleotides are TGTGCCAGCAGCTTAAGGGAAGAGACCCAGTACTTC.

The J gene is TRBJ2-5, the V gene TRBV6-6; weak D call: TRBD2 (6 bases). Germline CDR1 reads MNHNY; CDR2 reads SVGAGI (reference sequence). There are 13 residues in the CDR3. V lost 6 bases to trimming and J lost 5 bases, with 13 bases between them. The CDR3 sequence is CASSRGELETQYF. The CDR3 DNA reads TGTGCCAGCAGCCGCGGGGAGCTTGAGACCCAGTACTTC.

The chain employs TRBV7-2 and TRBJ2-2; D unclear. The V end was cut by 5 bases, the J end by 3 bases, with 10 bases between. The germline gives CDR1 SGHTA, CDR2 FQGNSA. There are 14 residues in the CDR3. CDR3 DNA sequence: TGTGCCAGCAGCCCGGGCTCCTACACCGGGGAGCTGTTTTTT. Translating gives CASSPGSYTGELFF.

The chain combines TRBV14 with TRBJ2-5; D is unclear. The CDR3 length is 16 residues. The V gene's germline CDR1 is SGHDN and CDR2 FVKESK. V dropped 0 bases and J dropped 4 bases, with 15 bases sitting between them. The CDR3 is CASSQDVGFGIETQYF. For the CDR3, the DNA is TGTGCCAGCAGCCAAGATGTGGGGTTTGGTATAGAGACCCAGTACTTC.

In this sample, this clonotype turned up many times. In nucleotides, the CDR3 is TGTGCCAGCAGCTTGGGGACAGGGGAGGATACGCAGTATTTT. Translating gives CASSLGTGEDTQYF. The chain joins TRBV5-4 to TRBJ2-3; TRBD1 matches 9 bases. Germline loops: CDR1 SGHNT, CDR2 YYREEE (reference sequence). The CDR3 runs 14 residues. Losses at the gene ends were 0 bases for V and 6 bases for J; bases not matched to a gene: 2.

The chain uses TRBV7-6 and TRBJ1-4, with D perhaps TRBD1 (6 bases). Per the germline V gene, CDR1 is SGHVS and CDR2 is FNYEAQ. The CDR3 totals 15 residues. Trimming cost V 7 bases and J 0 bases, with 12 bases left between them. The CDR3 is CASTAGVATNEKLFF. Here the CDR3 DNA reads TGTGCCAGCACGGCAGGGGTGGCAACTAATGAAAAACTGTTTTTT.